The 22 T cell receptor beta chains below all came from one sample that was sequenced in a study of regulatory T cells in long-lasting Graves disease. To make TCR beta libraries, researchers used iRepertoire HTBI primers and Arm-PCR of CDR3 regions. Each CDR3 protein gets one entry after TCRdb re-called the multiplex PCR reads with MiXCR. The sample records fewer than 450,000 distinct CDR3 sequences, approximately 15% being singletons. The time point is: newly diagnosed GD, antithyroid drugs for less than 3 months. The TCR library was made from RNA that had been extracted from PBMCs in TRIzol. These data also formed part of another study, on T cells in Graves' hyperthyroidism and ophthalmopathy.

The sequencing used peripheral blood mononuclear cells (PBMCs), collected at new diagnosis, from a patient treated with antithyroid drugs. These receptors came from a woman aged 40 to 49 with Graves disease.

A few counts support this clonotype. The CDR3 DNA follows: TGTGCCAGCAGTGGAGGACGTCTTAGCTCCTACAATGAGCAGTTCTTC. Amino acids: CASSGGRLSSYNEQFF. The chain employs TRBV9 and TRBJ2-1, with a possible D match to TRBD2 (5 bases). Germline V lookup: CDR1 SGDLS, CDR2 YYNGEE. V dropped 5 bases and J dropped 0 bases, with 15 bases sitting between them. This CDR3 is built from 16 residues.

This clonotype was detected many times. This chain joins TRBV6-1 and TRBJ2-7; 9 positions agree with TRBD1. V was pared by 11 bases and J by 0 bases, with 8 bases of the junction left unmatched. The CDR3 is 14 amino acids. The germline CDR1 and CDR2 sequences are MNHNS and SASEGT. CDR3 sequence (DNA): TGTGCCGGCTGGGGACAGGGATACTCCTACGAGCAGTACTTC. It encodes CAGWGQGYSYEQYF.

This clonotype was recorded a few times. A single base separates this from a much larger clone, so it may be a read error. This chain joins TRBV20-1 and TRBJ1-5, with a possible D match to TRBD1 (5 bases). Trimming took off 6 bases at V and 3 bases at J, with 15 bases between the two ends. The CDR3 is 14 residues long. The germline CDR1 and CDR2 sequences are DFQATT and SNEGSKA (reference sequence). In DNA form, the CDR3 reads TGCAGTGCCAGCGGCGGGGGAGTCAATCAGCCCCAGCATTTT. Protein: CSASGGGVNQPQHF.

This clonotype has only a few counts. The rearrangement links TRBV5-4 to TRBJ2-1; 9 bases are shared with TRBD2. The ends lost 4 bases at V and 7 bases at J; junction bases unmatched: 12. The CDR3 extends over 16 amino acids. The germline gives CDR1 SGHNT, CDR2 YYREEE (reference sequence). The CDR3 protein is CASSPGGASGTNEQFF. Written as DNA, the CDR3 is TGTGCCAGCAGCCCCGGGGGGGCTAGCGGGACGAATGAGCAGTTCTTC.

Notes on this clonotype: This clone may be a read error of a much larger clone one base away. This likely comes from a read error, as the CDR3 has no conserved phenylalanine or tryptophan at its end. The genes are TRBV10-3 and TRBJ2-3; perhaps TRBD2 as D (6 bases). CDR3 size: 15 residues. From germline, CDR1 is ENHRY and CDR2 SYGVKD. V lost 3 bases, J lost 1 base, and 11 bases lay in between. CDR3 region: CAISDEGGRTDTQYS. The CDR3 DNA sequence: TGTGCCATCAGTGACGAGGGAGGACGCACAGATACGCAGTATTCT.

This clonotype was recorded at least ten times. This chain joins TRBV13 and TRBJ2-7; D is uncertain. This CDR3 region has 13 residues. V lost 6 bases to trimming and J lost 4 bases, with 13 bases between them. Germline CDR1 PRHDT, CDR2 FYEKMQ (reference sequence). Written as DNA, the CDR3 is TGTGCCAGCAGTATGGCTAGTGAGTACGAGCAGTACTTC. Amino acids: CASSMASEYEQYF.

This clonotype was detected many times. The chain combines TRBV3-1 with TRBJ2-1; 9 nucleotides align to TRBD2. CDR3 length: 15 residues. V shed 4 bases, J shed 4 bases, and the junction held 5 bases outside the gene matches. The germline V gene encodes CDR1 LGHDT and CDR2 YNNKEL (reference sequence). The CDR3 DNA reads TGTGCCAGCAGCCTAGCGGGAGAAGCTTACAATGAGCAGTTCTTC. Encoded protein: CASSLAGEAYNEQFF.

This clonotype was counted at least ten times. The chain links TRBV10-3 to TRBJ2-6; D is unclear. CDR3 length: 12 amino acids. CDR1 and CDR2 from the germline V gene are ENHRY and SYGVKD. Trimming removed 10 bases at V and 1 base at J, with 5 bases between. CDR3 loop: CATVSGANVLTF. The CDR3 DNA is TGTGCCACCGTATCTGGGGCCAACGTCCTGACTTTC.

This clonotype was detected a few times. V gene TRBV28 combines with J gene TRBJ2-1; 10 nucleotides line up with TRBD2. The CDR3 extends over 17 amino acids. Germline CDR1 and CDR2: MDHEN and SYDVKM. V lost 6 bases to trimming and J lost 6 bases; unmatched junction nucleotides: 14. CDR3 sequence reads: CASRTVGLAGGGNEQFF. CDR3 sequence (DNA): TGTGCCAGCAGGACGGTGGGCTTAGCGGGGGGCGGCAATGAGCAGTTCTTC.

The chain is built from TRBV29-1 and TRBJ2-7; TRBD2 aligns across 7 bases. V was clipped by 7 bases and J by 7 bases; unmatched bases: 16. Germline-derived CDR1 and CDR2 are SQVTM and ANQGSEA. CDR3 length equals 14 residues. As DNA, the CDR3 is TGCAGCGCCGCCCTTGGACTAGGGGAACGGGAGCAGTACTTC. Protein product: CSAALGLGEREQYF.

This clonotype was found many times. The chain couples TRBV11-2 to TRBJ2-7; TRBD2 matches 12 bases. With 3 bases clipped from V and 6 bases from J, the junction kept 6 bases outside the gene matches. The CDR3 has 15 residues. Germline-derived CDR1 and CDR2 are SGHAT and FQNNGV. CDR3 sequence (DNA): TGTGCCAGCAGCTTCCTAGCGGGAGGGTTTATCGAGCAGTACTTC. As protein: CASSFLAGGFIEQYF.

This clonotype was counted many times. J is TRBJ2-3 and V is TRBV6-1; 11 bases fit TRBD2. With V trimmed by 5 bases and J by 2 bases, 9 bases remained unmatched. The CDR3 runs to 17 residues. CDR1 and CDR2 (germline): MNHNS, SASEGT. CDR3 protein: CASSNPIAGGDTDTQYF. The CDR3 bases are TGTGCCAGCAGTAACCCTATAGCGGGAGGGGACACAGATACGCAGTATTTT.

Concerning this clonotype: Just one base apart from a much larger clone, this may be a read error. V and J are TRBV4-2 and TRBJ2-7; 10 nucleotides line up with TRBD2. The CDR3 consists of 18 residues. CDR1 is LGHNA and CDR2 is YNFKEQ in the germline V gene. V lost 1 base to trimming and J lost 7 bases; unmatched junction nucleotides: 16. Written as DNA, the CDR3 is TGTGCCAGCAGCCAAGGATCGGTACGGACTAGCGGCTACAATGAGCAGTACTTC. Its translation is CASSQGSVRTSGYNEQYF.

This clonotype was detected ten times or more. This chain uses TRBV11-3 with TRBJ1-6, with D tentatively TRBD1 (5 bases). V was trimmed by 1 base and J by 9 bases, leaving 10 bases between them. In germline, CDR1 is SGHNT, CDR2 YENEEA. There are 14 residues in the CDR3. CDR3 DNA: TGTGCCAGCAGCTTAGCAGGGTATGGTTCACCCCTCCACTTT. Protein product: CASSLAGYGSPLHF.

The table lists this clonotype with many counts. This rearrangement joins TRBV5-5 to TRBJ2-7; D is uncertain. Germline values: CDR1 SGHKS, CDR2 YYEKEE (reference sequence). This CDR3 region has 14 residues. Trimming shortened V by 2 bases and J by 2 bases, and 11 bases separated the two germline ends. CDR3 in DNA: TGTGCCAGCAGCTTTCCAGGCCTGGCCTACGAGCAGTACTTC. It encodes CASSFPGLAYEQYF. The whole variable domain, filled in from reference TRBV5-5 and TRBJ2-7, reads DAGVTQSPTHLIKTRGQQVTLRCSPISGHKSVSWYQQVLGQGPQFIFQYYEKEERGRGNFPDRFSARQFPNYSSELNVNALLLGDSALYLCASSFPGLAYEQYFGPGTRLTVT.

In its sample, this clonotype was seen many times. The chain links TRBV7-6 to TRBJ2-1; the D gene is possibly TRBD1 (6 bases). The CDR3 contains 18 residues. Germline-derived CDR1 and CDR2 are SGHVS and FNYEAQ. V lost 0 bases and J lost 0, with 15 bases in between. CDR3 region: CASSLAGVRDTSYNEQFF. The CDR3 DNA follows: TGTGCCAGCAGCTTAGCAGGTGTACGGGACACCTCCTACAATGAGCAGTTCTTC.

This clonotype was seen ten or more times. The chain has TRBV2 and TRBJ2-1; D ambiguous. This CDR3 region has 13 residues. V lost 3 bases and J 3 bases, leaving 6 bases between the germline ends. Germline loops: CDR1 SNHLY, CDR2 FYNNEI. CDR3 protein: CASSDRHYNEQFF. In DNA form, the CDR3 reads TGTGCCAGCAGTGACAGACACTACAATGAGCAGTTCTTC.

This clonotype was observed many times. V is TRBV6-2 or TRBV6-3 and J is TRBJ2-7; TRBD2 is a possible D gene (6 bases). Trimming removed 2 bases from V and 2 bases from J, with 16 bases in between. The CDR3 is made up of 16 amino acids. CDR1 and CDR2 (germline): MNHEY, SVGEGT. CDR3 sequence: CASSYDTGGITYEQYF. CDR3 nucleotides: TGTGCCAGCAGTTACGACACCGGCGGGATAACCTACGAGCAGTACTTC.

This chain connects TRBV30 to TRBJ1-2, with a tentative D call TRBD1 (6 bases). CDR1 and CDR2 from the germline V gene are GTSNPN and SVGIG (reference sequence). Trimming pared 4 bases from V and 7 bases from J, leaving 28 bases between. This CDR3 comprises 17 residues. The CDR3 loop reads CAWTPSAGDAGLAGYTF. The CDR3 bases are TGTGCCTGGACGCCGTCGGCAGGGGACGCCGGGCTAGCTGGCTACACCTTC.

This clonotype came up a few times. CDR3 nucleotides: TGCGCCAAGAAGGAGGAGAACACTGAAGCTTTCTTT. This gives the protein CAKKEENTEAFF. The rearrangement uses TRBV10-1 and TRBJ1-1; unclear D gene. CDR3 length equals 12 residues. Per germline, CDR1 WNHNN and CDR2 SYGVQD (reference sequence). V lost 10 bases and J 1 base, leaving 10 bases between the germline ends.

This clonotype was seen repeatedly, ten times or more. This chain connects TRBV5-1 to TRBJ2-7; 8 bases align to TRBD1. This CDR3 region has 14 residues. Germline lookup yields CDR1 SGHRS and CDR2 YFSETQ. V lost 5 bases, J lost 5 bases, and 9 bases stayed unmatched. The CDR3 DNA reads TGCGCCAGCAGTGATGGACAGGGAACCCACGAGCAGTACTTC. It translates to CASSDGQGTHEQYF.

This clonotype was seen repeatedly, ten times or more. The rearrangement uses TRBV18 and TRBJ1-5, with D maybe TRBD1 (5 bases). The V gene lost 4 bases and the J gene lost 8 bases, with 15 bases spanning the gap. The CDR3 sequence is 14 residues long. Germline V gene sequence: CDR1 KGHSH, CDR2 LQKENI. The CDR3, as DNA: TGTGCCAGCTCACGACAGTACCTCAGGGAGCCCCAGCATTTT. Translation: CASSRQYLREPQHF.